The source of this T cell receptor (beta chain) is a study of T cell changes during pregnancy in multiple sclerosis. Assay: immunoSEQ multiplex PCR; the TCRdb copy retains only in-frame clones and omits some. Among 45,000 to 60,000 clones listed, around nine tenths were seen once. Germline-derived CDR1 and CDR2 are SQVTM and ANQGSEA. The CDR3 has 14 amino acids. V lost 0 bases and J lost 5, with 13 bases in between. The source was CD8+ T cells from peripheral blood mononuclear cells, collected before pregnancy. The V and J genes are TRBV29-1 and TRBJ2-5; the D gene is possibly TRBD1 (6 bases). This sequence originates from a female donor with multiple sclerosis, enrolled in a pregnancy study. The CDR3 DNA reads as TGCAGCGTTGAAGACTGGATGCAGGGGGAGACCCAGTACTTC. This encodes CSVEDWMQGETQYF.